This T cell receptor (beta chain) was retrieved from a study of T cells in localized non-small cell lung cancer. By share of the sample, this clone is medium-sized (0.01 to 0.1%). Measured with immunoSEQ multiplex PCR; TCRdb has only the in-frame clones, and not every one. The sample lists 53,000 or so clones; 91% were seen once. V was shortened by 0 bases and J by 3 bases, with 6 bases between the two germline ends. The CDR3 covers 14 residues. Germline assignment: CDR1 ENHRY and CDR2 SYGVKD. This TCR derives from a man between 40 and 69 years old with stage I lung adenocarcinoma. The sample consisted of peripheral blood, taken before any cancer treatment. J is TRBJ2-1 and V is TRBV10-3, with D uncertain. CDR3 loop: CAISESTDYNEQFF. CDR3 DNA: TGTGCCATCAGTGAGTCGACGGACTACAATGAGCAGTTCTTC.